These T cell receptor beta chains were read from a single sample in a study of cytomegalovirus exposure and HLA in healthy donors. TCRdb's copy holds only in-frame clones and misses some; the assay was immunoSEQ multiplex PCR. Among 100,000 to 150,000 clones listed, more than 9% were seen once. Sequencing used PBMCs. All receptors derive from a woman between 18 and 29 years old in good health and CMV-seropositive. CDR3s include the opening cysteine and the closing phenylalanine or tryptophan. D genes are given only for firm matches. Clone size is stated in some rows and not others, as once, few, many or a class when expanded.

j_call: TRBJ1-3
v_call: TRBV7-2
d_call: NA
clone_size: NA
cdr3_length: 14
cdr3_nt: TGTGCCAGCAGCTTAGCGTCACTAGGAAACACCATATATTTT
cdr3_aa: CASSLASLGNTIYF

j_call: TRBJ1-3
v_call: TRBV5-1
d_call: NA
clone_size: NA
cdr3_length: 16
cdr3_nt: TGCGCCAGCAGCTGGGGGGGGGCGAACTCTGGAAACACCATATATTTT
cdr3_aa: CASSWGGANSGNTIYF

j_call: TRBJ2-6
v_call: TRBV19
d_call: NA
clone_size: few
cdr3_length: 16
cdr3_nt: TGTGCCAGTACATTGGCAGGGATCTCTGGGGCCAACGTCCTGACTTTC
cdr3_aa: CASTLAGISGANVLTF

j_call: TRBJ2-3
v_call: TRBV5-4
d_call: TRBD1
clone_size: few
cdr3_length: 14
cdr3_nt: TGTGCCAGCAGCAGAACACAGGGGTTAGATACGCAGTATTTT
cdr3_aa: CASSRTQGLDTQYF

j_call: TRBJ2-2
v_call: TRBV11-2
d_call: TRBD2
clone_size: few
cdr3_length: 15
cdr3_nt: TGTGCCAGCAACTTAGGACTAGCCAACACCGGGGAGCTGTTTTTT
cdr3_aa: CASNLGLANTGELFF

j_call: TRBJ2-1
v_call: TRBV5-1
d_call: TRBD2
clone_size: few
cdr3_length: 15
cdr3_nt: TGCGCCAGCAGCCTCAGCGGGGGCTCGTACAATGAGCAGTTCTTC
cdr3_aa: CASSLSGGSYNEQFF

j_call: TRBJ1-1
v_call: TRBV28
d_call: NA
clone_size: few
cdr3_length: 14
cdr3_nt: TGTGCCAGCAGTTTCATGCAGTCTTCCACTGAAGCTTTCTTT
cdr3_aa: CASSFMQSSTEAFF

j_call: TRBJ2-7
v_call: TRBV28
d_call: NA
clone_size: NA
cdr3_length: 11
cdr3_nt: TGTGCCAGCAGTCCAGCGTACGAGCAGTACTTC
cdr3_aa: CASSPAYEQYF

j_call: TRBJ1-2
v_call: TRBV10-2
d_call: NA
clone_size: NA
cdr3_length: 14
cdr3_nt: TGCGCCAGCAGCCCTAGGCTCGCTAACTATGGCTACACCTTC
cdr3_aa: CASSPRLANYGYTF

j_call: TRBJ2-7
v_call: TRBV2
d_call: TRBD2
clone_size: NA
cdr3_length: 15
cdr3_nt: TGTGCCAGCAGTGACCCGGGACTAGCGGCCTACGAGCCGTACTTC
cdr3_aa: CASSDPGLAAYEPYF

j_call: TRBJ2-7
v_call: TRBV5-6
d_call: TRBD1
clone_size: few
cdr3_length: 15
cdr3_nt: TGTGCCAGCAGCCTCTCCGGGACAGCCCCCTACGAGCAGTACTTC
cdr3_aa: CASSLSGTAPYEQYF

j_call: TRBJ2-7
v_call: TRBV19
d_call: NA
clone_size: NA
cdr3_length: 13
cdr3_nt: TGTGCCAGTAGTATGGCAGGAACCTACGAGCAGTACTTC
cdr3_aa: CASSMAGTYEQYF

j_call: TRBJ2-1
v_call: TRBV7-3
d_call: TRBD2
clone_size: few
cdr3_length: 16
cdr3_nt: TGTGCCAGCAGCTTAGGTTCCGCGGGGGCCTACAATGAGCAGTTCTTC
cdr3_aa: CASSLGSAGAYNEQFF

j_call: TRBJ2-1
v_call: TRBV4-2
d_call: TRBD2
clone_size: few
cdr3_length: 16
cdr3_nt: TGTGCCAGCCGGGTGGGACTAGTTTTTTTTCGGGATGAGCAGTTCTTC
cdr3_aa: CASRVGLVFFRDEQFF

j_call: TRBJ2-7
v_call: TRBV29-1
d_call: TRBD1
clone_size: NA
cdr3_length: 12
cdr3_nt: TGCAGCGCCTTTACAGGGGAGAACGAGCAGTACTTC
cdr3_aa: CSAFTGENEQYF